These 9 T cell receptor beta chains were sequenced from one sample in a study of T cell responses to AZD1222 COVID-19 vaccine. Clones were sequenced by immunoSEQ multiplex PCR, and TCRdb holds only the in-frame ones, with some missing. This table holds about 110,000 clones, 75% to 95% found once. The sample consisted of peripheral blood, taken 28 days after the second AZD1222 dose. Source of these receptors: an adult who received the AZD1222 COVID-19 vaccine.

V usage is TRBV11-2 and J usage is TRBJ1-1; TRBD1 matches at 7 bases. CDR1 is SGHAT and CDR2 is FQNNGV in the germline V gene. This CDR3 is built from 15 residues. V lost 1 base, J lost 7 bases, and 9 bases stayed unmatched. The CDR3 coding sequence is TGTGCCAGCAGCTTAGCGACAGGGTCGATGGATGAAGCTTTCTTT. This sequence encodes CASSLATGSMDEAFF.

V gene TRBV10-1 combines with J gene TRBJ2-7; TRBD1 matches 7 bases. There are 14 residues in the CDR3. CDR1 is WNHNN and CDR2 is SYGVQD in the germline V gene (reference sequence). Trimming cost V 5 bases and J 3 bases; bases outside gene matches: 7. This chain's CDR3 is CASSPETGYYEQYF. CDR3 DNA: TGCGCCAGCAGTCCTGAGACAGGGTACTACGAGCAGTACTTC.

The rearrangement links TRBV25-1 to TRBJ1-1; D not certain. Germline V CDR1 and CDR2: MGHDK, SYGVNS. With 1 base removed from V and 3 bases from J, the gap between germline ends came to 6 bases. The CDR3 runs to 13 residues. CDR3 sequence reads: CASSEFPYTEAFF. The CDR3 nucleotides read TGTGCCAGCAGTGAATTCCCTTACACTGAAGCTTTCTTT.

V usage is TRBV10-2 and J usage is TRBJ2-1, with D maybe TRBD1 (5 bases). The V gene's germline CDR1 is WSHSY and CDR2 SAAADI. Trimming took 0 bases from V and 2 from J, leaving 5 bases between them. The CDR3 loop spans 14 amino acids. This chain's CDR3 is CASSESDTYNEQFF. Here the CDR3 DNA reads TGCGCCAGCAGTGAGTCGGACACCTACAATGAGCAGTTCTTC.

The chain recombines TRBV10-1 with TRBJ2-7; tentatively, D is TRBD2 (5 bases). This CDR3 region has 12 residues. The V gene lost 6 bases and the J gene lost 3 bases, with 9 bases spanning the gap. Germline assignment: CDR1 WNHNN and CDR2 SYGVQD (reference sequence). CDR3 DNA: TGCGCCAGCAGCCCGGGGATCTACGAGCAGTACTTC. This sequence encodes CASSPGIYEQYF.

The chain joins TRBV3-1 (or the pseudogene TRBV3-2) to TRBJ1-1; TRBD1 agrees at 9 bases. V gave up 6 bases and J gave up 5 bases; unmatched junction bases: 7. This CDR3 comprises 14 residues. Germline V lookup: CDR1 LGHDT, CDR2 YNNKEL (reference sequence). The CDR3 DNA is TGTGCCAGCAGTGTTAACAGGGGGCGGACTGAAGCTTTCTTT. Translated, it gives CASSVNRGRTEAFF.

The chain employs TRBV12-3 or TRBV12-4 and TRBJ1-5; no firm D call. The CDR3 extends over 13 amino acids. The ends were cut back, 5 bases at V and 6 bases at J, with 11 bases in the middle. CDR3 region: CASSQAYPQPQHF. The CDR3 DNA reads TGTGCCAGCAGTCAGGCTTACCCTCAGCCCCAGCATTTT.

J is TRBJ2-1 and V is TRBV27, with TRBD2 identical over 8 bases. CDR3 length equals 19 residues. Germline CDR1 reads MNHEY; CDR2 reads SMNVEV (reference sequence). The ends lost 3 bases at V and 8 bases at J; junction bases unmatched: 21. The CDR3 DNA sequence: TGTGCCAGCAGTTTTAGCGGGGATAAAGCGAGGGGCCCGACCCATGAGCAGTTCTTC. The encoded protein is CASSFSGDKARGPTHEQFF.

This clone has just one count. The chain recombines TRBV5-1 with TRBJ1-2, with D perhaps matching TRBD1 (6 bases). Per the germline V gene, CDR1 is SGHRS and CDR2 is YFSETQ. The CDR3 length is 15 residues. V was clipped by 0 bases and J by 4 bases, with 13 bases between them. The CDR3 sequence is CASSLVGGQGYGYTF. CDR3 nucleotides: TGCGCCAGCAGCTTGGTCGGGGGGCAAGGCTATGGCTACACCTTC.